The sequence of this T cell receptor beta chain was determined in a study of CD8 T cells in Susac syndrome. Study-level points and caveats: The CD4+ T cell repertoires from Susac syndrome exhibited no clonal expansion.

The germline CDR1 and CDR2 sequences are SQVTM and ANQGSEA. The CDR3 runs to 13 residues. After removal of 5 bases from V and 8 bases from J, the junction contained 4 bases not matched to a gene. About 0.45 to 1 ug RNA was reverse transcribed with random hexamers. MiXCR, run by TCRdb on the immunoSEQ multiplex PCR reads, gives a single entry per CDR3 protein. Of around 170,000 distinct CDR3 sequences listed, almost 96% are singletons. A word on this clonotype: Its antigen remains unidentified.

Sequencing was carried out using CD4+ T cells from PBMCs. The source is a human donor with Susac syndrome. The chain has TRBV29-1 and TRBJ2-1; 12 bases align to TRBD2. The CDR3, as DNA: TGCAGCGTTTCCCCTAGCGGGGGGGATGAGCAGTTCTTC. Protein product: CSVSPSGGDEQFF.